This T cell receptor (beta chain) was recorded in a study of radiotherapy plus CTLA-4 blockade in lung cancer. People whose metastatic non-small-cell lung cancer was chemo-refractory got focal radiation along with CTLA-4 blockade by ipilimumab. The ends were cut back, 3 bases at V and 0 bases at J, with 10 bases in the middle. The length of the CDR3 is 16 residues. Germline CDR1 reads SGHRS; CDR2 reads YFSETQ. Libraries were prepared by immunoSEQ multiplex PCR; TCRdb keeps only in-frame clonotypes and omits some of them. The sample carries nearly 110,000 clones, about 83% recorded once. This clone was seen more than once but under ten times.

The rearrangement links TRBV5-1 to TRBJ1-6, with D perhaps matching TRBD1 (6 bases). The sequence was collected from a human donor with non-small cell lung cancer that progressed on radiotherapy plus ipilimumab. Some clones in this sample may be carry-over from other donors' samples. The sequencing here drew on peripheral blood, taken from a patient treated with radiotherapy plus ipilimumab. CDR3: CASSSRGSSYNSPLHF. The CDR3 DNA is TGCGCCAGCAGCTCCAGGGGAAGCTCCTATAATTCACCCCTCCACTTT.